This TCR beta chain was sequenced in a study of T cells in Graves' hyperthyroidism and ophthalmopathy. The overall study: Peripheral blood was secured at the point of initial diagnosis, before any treatment.

Overall study findings and caveats: The model foresaw ophthalmopathy a median roughly 6 months prior to onset.

Clinical symptoms, serum thyroxine and TRAb, thyroid ultrasound and orbital computed tomography together formed the diagnostic basis. As for this clonotype: The antigen remains undetermined.

RNA transcripts yielded amplified TCR beta CDR3 regions. Carried out on the TCR CDR3, a first-round RT-PCR used the HTBI primer set. TCRdb itself ran the multiplex PCR reads through MiXCR, one entry per CDR3 protein. The sample has under 450,000 distinct CDR3 sequences, around an eighth seen once; the top ten hold around 20%. Trimming removed 4 bases from V and 8 bases from J, with 17 bases in between. The germline V gene encodes CDR1 LGHDT and CDR2 YNNKEL (reference sequence). This CDR3 spans 14 amino acids. The V and J genes are TRBV3-1 and TRBJ1-2; tentative D call: TRBD1 (5 bases). This clonotype was sampled from a man younger than 45 with Graves' hyperthyroidism that later progressed to Graves' ophthalmopathy. The sample taken for sequencing was blood. CDR3 residues: CASSLGSDRGGYTF. CDR3 bases: TGTGCCAGCAGCCTTGGTAGCGACAGAGGGGGCTACACCTTC.